This is a list of T cell receptor beta chains from one sample in a study of shared clonotypes between healthy human individuals. Repertoires were generated with immunoSEQ multiplex PCR, while TCRdb's copy carries only in-frame clones and drops some. The sample lists 600,000 to 750,000 clones, over 60% occurring once. The source material was memory CD4+ T cells sorted from blood. The source is a woman in her 30s in good health. Each CDR3 is given with its conserved first and last residue. D genes are given only for firm matches. Clone size is shown for a subset of rows, as once, few, many or a class of expanded clone.

abundance: few; j_gene: TRBJ1-2; v_gene: TRBV28; d_gene: -; CDR3aa: CASSAGPNYGYTF; CDR3nt: TGTGCCAGCAGTGCCGGTCCGAACTATGGCTACACCTTC
abundance: many; j_gene: TRBJ1-2; v_gene: TRBV7-4; d_gene: -; CDR3aa: CASSLMQGANYGYTF; CDR3nt: TGTGCCAGCAGCTTAATGCAGGGAGCTAACTATGGCTACACCTTC
abundance: few; j_gene: TRBJ1-3; v_gene: TRBV28; d_gene: TRBD1; CDR3aa: CASGLYGQGGSDTIYF; CDR3nt: TGTGCCAGCGGCCTTTACGGACAGGGAGGTTCCGACACCATATATTTT
abundance: once; j_gene: TRBJ1-3; v_gene: TRBV28; d_gene: -; CDR3aa: CASSTPHAGNTIYF; CDR3nt: TGTGCCAGCAGTACTCCTCACGCAGGAAACACCATATATTTT
abundance: -; j_gene: TRBJ2-7; v_gene: TRBV7-9; d_gene: TRBD2; CDR3aa: CASSSKSAGGPYEQYF; CDR3nt: TGTGCCAGCAGCTCTAAAAGCGCGGGAGGCCCCTACGAGCAGTACTTC
abundance: -; j_gene: TRBJ2-7; v_gene: TRBV28; d_gene: -; CDR3aa: CASSVSGYEQYF; CDR3nt: TGTGCCAGCAGCGTATCGGGCTACGAGCAGTACTTC
abundance: -; j_gene: TRBJ2-7; v_gene: TRBV19; d_gene: -; CDR3aa: CASKAQGTYEQYF; CDR3nt: TGTGCCAGTAAAGCCCAGGGGACCTACGAGCAGTACTTC
abundance: -; j_gene: TRBJ1-1; v_gene: TRBV28; d_gene: -; CDR3aa: CASSPGLTFMNTEAFF; CDR3nt: TGTGCCAGCAGTCCCGGACTTACCTTCATGAACACTGAAGCTTTCTTT
abundance: -; j_gene: TRBJ2-5; v_gene: TRBV5-4; d_gene: -; CDR3aa: CASSLAAAETQYF; CDR3nt: TGTGCCAGCAGCTTGGCGGCAGCCGAGACCCAGTACTTC
abundance: few; j_gene: TRBJ2-1; v_gene: TRBV10-3; d_gene: TRBD1; CDR3aa: CAISGGAGTGGLEQFF; CDR3nt: TGTGCCATCAGTGGGGGCGCCGGGACAGGGGGCCTTGAGCAGTTCTTC
abundance: -; j_gene: TRBJ2-7; v_gene: TRBV7-2; d_gene: -; CDR3aa: CASSLVVSYEQYF; CDR3nt: TGTGCCAGCAGCTTAGTGGTTTCCTACGAGCAGTACTTC
abundance: few; j_gene: TRBJ2-1; v_gene: TRBV28; d_gene: -; CDR3aa: CASRDTSTEQFF; CDR3nt: TGTGCCAGCAGGGACACCAGTACCGAGCAGTTCTTC
abundance: -; j_gene: TRBJ2-2; v_gene: TRBV7-2; d_gene: TRBD2; CDR3aa: CASSAGLAGVWTGELFF; CDR3nt: TGTGCCAGCAGCGCGGGACTAGCGGGAGTATGGACCGGGGAGCTGTTTTTT
abundance: -; j_gene: TRBJ2-7; v_gene: TRBV19; d_gene: TRBD1; CDR3aa: CATKQGYEQYF; CDR3nt: TGTGCCACCAAACAGGGGTACGAGCAGTACTTC
abundance: -; j_gene: TRBJ1-1; v_gene: TRBV11-1; d_gene: -; CDR3aa: CASSLPPMNTEAFF; CDR3nt: TGTGCCAGCAGCTTACCCCCCATGAACACTGAAGCTTTCTTT
abundance: -; j_gene: TRBJ2-2; v_gene: TRBV5-5; d_gene: TRBD1; CDR3aa: CASSSYRGRGTGELFF; CDR3nt: TGTGCCAGCAGCTCCTACAGGGGGCGCGGGACCGGGGAGCTGTTTTTT
abundance: few; j_gene: TRBJ2-1; v_gene: TRBV28; d_gene: -; CDR3aa: CASSLPRAGNEQFF; CDR3nt: TGTGCCAGCAGTCTCCCCAGAGCGGGCAATGAGCAGTTCTTC
abundance: -; j_gene: TRBJ2-1; v_gene: TRBV29-1; d_gene: -; CDR3aa: CSGGLSGEQFF; CDR3nt: TGCAGCGGGGGTTTATCGGGTGAGCAGTTCTTC
abundance: -; j_gene: TRBJ2-7; v_gene: TRBV5-1; d_gene: TRBD2; CDR3aa: CASSSDSGSYEQYF; CDR3nt: TGCGCCAGCAGCTCTGATAGCGGGAGCTACGAGCAGTACTTC
abundance: -; j_gene: TRBJ2-5; v_gene: TRBV7-6; d_gene: TRBD2; CDR3aa: CASSSGGLAGETQYF; CDR3nt: TGTGCCAGCAGCTCCGGGGGACTAGCGGGAGAGACCCAGTACTTC
abundance: once; j_gene: TRBJ2-1; v_gene: TRBV7-8; d_gene: TRBD2; CDR3aa: CASSPRTSRNLYNEQFF; CDR3nt: TGTGCCAGCAGCCCCCGGACTAGCAGGAACCTTTACAATGAGCAGTTCTTC
abundance: few; j_gene: TRBJ1-5; v_gene: TRBV13; d_gene: -; CDR3aa: CASSPGGRGQPQHF; CDR3nt: TGTGCCAGCAGCCCGGGCGGGAGAGGCCAGCCCCAGCATTTT
abundance: once; j_gene: TRBJ2-1; v_gene: TRBV28; d_gene: TRBD1; CDR3aa: CASSPIRDRVKYEQFF; CDR3nt: TGTGCCAGCAGCCCAATTAGGGACAGGGTGAAATATGAGCAGTTCTTC
abundance: -; j_gene: TRBJ1-1; v_gene: TRBV2; d_gene: -; CDR3aa: CASSDRGVLNTEAFF; CDR3nt: TGTGCCAGCAGTGATCGCGGAGTACTGAACACTGAAGCTTTCTTT
abundance: few; j_gene: TRBJ2-2; v_gene: TRBV5-6; d_gene: -; CDR3aa: CASSFRSTGELFF; CDR3nt: TGTGCCAGCAGCTTTAGGTCCACCGGGGAGCTGTTTTTT
abundance: -; j_gene: TRBJ2-7; v_gene: TRBV7-2; d_gene: -; CDR3aa: CASSLDVLGLYEQYF; CDR3nt: TGTGCCAGCAGCTTAGACGTACTAGGGCTCTACGAGCAGTACTTC
abundance: -; j_gene: TRBJ1-1; v_gene: TRBV20-1; d_gene: TRBD1; CDR3aa: CGGDRDTEAFF; CDR3nt: TGCGGGGGGGACAGGGACACTGAAGCTTTCTTT
abundance: few; j_gene: TRBJ2-5; v_gene: TRBV13; d_gene: -; CDR3aa: CASSFRWETQYF; CDR3nt: TGTGCCAGCAGCTTCCGGTGGGAGACCCAGTACTTC
abundance: -; j_gene: TRBJ2-3; v_gene: TRBV7-3; d_gene: -; CDR3aa: CARRTDTQYF; CDR3nt: TGTGCCAGACGGACAGATACGCAGTATTTT
abundance: few; j_gene: TRBJ2-5; v_gene: TRBV5-4; d_gene: TRBD2; CDR3aa: CASSPGTSGSWETQYF; CDR3nt: TGTGCCAGCAGCCCGGGGACTAGCGGGAGTTGGGAGACCCAGTACTTC
abundance: -; j_gene: TRBJ2-3; v_gene: TRBV19; d_gene: TRBD2; CDR3aa: CASKRDVEGDTQYF; CDR3nt: TGTGCCAGTAAGCGGGATGTGGAGGGGGATACGCAGTATTTT
abundance: few; j_gene: TRBJ1-1; v_gene: TRBV7-9; d_gene: -; CDR3aa: CASSLGGSSANTEAFF; CDR3nt: TGTGCCAGCAGCTTAGGCGGTTCTAGTGCGAACACTGAAGCTTTCTTT
abundance: -; j_gene: TRBJ2-7; v_gene: TRBV7-6; d_gene: TRBD1; CDR3aa: CASSMGQGREQYF; CDR3nt: TGTGCCAGCAGCATGGGACAGGGCCGGGAGCAGTACTTC
abundance: -; j_gene: TRBJ2-2; v_gene: TRBV7-9; d_gene: TRBD2; CDR3aa: CASSPGYGWSSGTGELFF; CDR3nt: TGTGCCAGCAGCCCTGGATACGGTTGGTCTAGCGGAACCGGGGAGCTGTTTTTT
abundance: -; j_gene: TRBJ2-6; v_gene: TRBV7-9; d_gene: -; CDR3aa: CASTGSGANVLTF; CDR3nt: TGTGCCAGCACGGGGTCTGGGGCCAACGTCCTGACTTTC
abundance: -; j_gene: TRBJ1-5; v_gene: TRBV9; d_gene: -; CDR3aa: CASSTFPNQPQHF; CDR3nt: TGTGCCAGCAGCACTTTCCCTAATCAGCCCCAGCATTTT
abundance: -; j_gene: TRBJ2-1; v_gene: TRBV19; d_gene: -; CDR3aa: CASSRRRDEQFF; CDR3nt: TGTGCCAGTTCCAGAAGACGGGATGAGCAGTTCTTC
abundance: few; j_gene: TRBJ2-7; v_gene: TRBV19; d_gene: TRBD1; CDR3aa: CASSEYYRGGEQYF; CDR3nt: TGTGCCAGTAGTGAGTACTACAGGGGCGGGGAGCAGTACTTC
abundance: -; j_gene: TRBJ2-2; v_gene: TRBV28; d_gene: TRBD1; CDR3aa: CASSLTGQGDTGELFF; CDR3nt: TGTGCCAGCAGCTTGACAGGGCAAGGGGACACCGGGGAGCTGTTTTTT
abundance: few; j_gene: TRBJ2-6; v_gene: TRBV5-4; d_gene: TRBD1; CDR3aa: CASSSVGRTGSRSGANVLTF; CDR3nt: TGTGCCAGCAGCTCGGTCGGCCGGACAGGGTCCCGCTCTGGGGCCAACGTCCTGACTTTC
abundance: -; j_gene: TRBJ2-1; v_gene: TRBV11-1; d_gene: TRBD2; CDR3aa: CASSLGREGRGEQFF; CDR3nt: TGTGCCAGCAGCTTAGGGCGGGAGGGCCGGGGTGAGCAGTTCTTC
abundance: -; j_gene: TRBJ2-5; v_gene: TRBV7-2; d_gene: -; CDR3aa: CASSLVSQTQYF; CDR3nt: TGTGCCAGCAGCTTAGTCTCCCAGACCCAGTACTTC
abundance: -; j_gene: TRBJ1-4; v_gene: TRBV21-1; d_gene: -; CDR3aa: CASTTVGWGEKLFF; CDR3nt: TGTGCCAGCACCACGGTCGGGTGGGGAGAAAAACTGTTTTTT
abundance: few; j_gene: TRBJ2-7; v_gene: TRBV25-1; d_gene: TRBD2; CDR3aa: CASGGVTYEQYF; CDR3nt: TGTGCCAGCGGGGGGGTCACCTACGAGCAGTACTTC
abundance: -; j_gene: TRBJ2-3; v_gene: TRBV14; d_gene: -; CDR3aa: CASSQEGVINTDTQYF; CDR3nt: TGTGCCAGCAGCCAAGAAGGGGTAATAAACACAGATACGCAGTATTTT
abundance: -; j_gene: TRBJ2-7; v_gene: TRBV27; d_gene: -; CDR3aa: CASRRTPYEQYF; CDR3nt: TGTGCCAGCAGAAGGACTCCCTACGAGCAGTACTTC
abundance: -; j_gene: TRBJ1-4; v_gene: TRBV5-1; d_gene: TRBD1; CDR3aa: CASSTNPGTVNEKLFF; CDR3nt: TGCGCCAGCAGTACAAACCCCGGGACAGTTAATGAAAAACTGTTTTTT
abundance: -; j_gene: TRBJ1-2; v_gene: TRBV30; d_gene: TRBD1; CDR3aa: CAWSDSTGILDYTF; CDR3nt: TGTGCCTGGAGTGATTCGACAGGGATACTTGACTACACCTTC
abundance: -; j_gene: TRBJ1-1; v_gene: TRBV19; d_gene: TRBD1; CDR3aa: CASSIGQGAGEAFF; CDR3nt: TGTGCCAGTAGTATCGGGCAGGGGGCTGGTGAAGCTTTCTTT
abundance: -; j_gene: TRBJ1-2; v_gene: TRBV27; d_gene: -; CDR3aa: CASSLRPLFLTGEAYGYTF; CDR3nt: TGTGCCAGCAGTTTAAGGCCCCTTTTTTTAACCGGGGAAGCCTATGGCTACACCTTC
abundance: -; j_gene: TRBJ2-7; v_gene: TRBV7-3; d_gene: -; CDR3aa: CATRTQSLHPDYEQYF; CDR3nt: TGTGCCACAAGGACGCAGTCTCTACATCCAGACTACGAGCAGTACTTC
abundance: -; j_gene: TRBJ1-1; v_gene: TRBV28; d_gene: TRBD1; CDR3aa: CASSLTSQGWPEAFF; CDR3nt: TGTGCCAGCAGTTTAACCTCACAGGGGTGGCCTGAAGCTTTCTTT
abundance: -; j_gene: TRBJ2-7; v_gene: TRBV5-5; d_gene: TRBD2; CDR3aa: CASSRTSGTYEQYF; CDR3nt: TGTGCCAGCAGCCGGACTAGCGGGACTTACGAGCAGTACTTC
abundance: -; j_gene: TRBJ1-1; v_gene: TRBV28; d_gene: -; CDR3aa: CASSSRTLRGTEAFF; CDR3nt: TGTGCCAGCAGTTCCCGGACTTTGAGGGGCACTGAAGCTTTCTTT
abundance: -; j_gene: TRBJ2-7; v_gene: TRBV13; d_gene: -; CDR3aa: CASSSRSQRYEQYF; CDR3nt: TGTGCCAGCAGCTCCAGATCGCAGCGGTACGAGCAGTACTTC
abundance: few; j_gene: TRBJ2-7; v_gene: TRBV6-5; d_gene: -; CDR3aa: CASSYSHRSPSYEQYF; CDR3nt: TGTGCCAGCAGTTACTCGCATAGGTCCCCCTCCTACGAGCAGTACTTC
abundance: -; j_gene: TRBJ2-3; v_gene: TRBV11-2; d_gene: -; CDR3aa: CASSIYTDTQYF; CDR3nt: TGTGCCAGCAGTATATACACAGATACGCAGTATTTT